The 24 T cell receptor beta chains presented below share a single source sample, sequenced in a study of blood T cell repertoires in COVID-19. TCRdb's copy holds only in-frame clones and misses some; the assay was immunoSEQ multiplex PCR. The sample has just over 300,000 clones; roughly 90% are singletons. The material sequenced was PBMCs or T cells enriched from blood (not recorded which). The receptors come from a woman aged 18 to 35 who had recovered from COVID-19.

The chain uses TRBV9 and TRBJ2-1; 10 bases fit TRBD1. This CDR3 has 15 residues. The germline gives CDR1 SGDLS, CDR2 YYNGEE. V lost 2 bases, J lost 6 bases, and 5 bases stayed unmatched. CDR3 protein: CASSVRDRGFNEQFF. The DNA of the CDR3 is TGTGCCAGCAGCGTCCGGGACAGGGGATTCAATGAGCAGTTCTTC.

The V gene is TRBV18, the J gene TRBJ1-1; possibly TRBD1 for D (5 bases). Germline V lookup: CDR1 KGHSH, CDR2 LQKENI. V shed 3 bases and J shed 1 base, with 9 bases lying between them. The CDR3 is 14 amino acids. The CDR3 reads CASSPSQGNTEAFF. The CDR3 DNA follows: TGTGCCAGCTCACCTTCCCAGGGGAACACTGAAGCTTTCTTT.

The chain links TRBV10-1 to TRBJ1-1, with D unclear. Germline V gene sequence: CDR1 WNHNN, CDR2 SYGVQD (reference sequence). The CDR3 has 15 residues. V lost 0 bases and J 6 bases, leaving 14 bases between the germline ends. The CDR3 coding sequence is TGCGCCAGCAGTGAGTCGGGCGGGTTTGTCTCTGAAGCTTTCTTT. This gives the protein CASSESGGFVSEAFF.

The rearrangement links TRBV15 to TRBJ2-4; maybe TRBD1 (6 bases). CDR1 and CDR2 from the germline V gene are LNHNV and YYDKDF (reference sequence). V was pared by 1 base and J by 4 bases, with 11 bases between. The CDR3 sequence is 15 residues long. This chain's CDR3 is CATSRASGTKNIQYF. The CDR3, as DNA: TGTGCCACCAGCAGAGCATCCGGGACAAAAAACATTCAGTACTTC.

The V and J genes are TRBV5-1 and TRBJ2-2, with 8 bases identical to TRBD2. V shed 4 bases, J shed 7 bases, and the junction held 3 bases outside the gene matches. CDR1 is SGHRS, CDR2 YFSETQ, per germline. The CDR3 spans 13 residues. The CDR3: CASSTGTSGELFF. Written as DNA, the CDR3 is TGCGCCAGCAGCACTGGGACTAGCGGGGAGCTGTTTTTT.

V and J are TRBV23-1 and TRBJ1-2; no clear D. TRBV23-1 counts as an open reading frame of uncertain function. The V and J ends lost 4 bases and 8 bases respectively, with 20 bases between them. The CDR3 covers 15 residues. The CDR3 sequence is CASSRPPGVGCGYTF. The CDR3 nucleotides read TGCGCCAGCAGTCGGCCCCCCGGGGTCGGGTGCGGCTACACCTTC.

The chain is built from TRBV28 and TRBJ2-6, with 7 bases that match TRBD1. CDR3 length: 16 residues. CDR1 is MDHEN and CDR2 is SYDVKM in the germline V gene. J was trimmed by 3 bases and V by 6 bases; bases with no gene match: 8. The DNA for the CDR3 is TGTGCCAGCAGCCCCTCGACAGGGCGTGGGGCCAACGTCCTGACTTTC. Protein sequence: CASSPSTGRGANVLTF.

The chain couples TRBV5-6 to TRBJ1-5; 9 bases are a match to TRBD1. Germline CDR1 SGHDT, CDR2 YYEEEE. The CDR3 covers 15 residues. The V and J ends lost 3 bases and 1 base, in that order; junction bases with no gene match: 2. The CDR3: CASSSDRGSNQPQHF. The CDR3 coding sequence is TGTGCCAGCAGCTCGGACAGGGGAAGCAATCAGCCCCAGCATTTT.

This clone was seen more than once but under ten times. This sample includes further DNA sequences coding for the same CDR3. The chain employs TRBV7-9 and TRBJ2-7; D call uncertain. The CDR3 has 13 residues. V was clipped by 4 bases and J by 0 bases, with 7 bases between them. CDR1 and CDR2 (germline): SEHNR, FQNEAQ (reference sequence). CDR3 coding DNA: TGTGCCAGCAGCTCACTAAGCTCCTACGAGCAGTACTTC. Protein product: CASSSLSSYEQYF.

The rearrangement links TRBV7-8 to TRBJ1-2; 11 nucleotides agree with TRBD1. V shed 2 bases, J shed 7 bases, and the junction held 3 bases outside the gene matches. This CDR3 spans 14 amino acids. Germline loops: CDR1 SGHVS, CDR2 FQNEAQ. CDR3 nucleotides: TGTGCCAGCAGCTTAAGGACAGGGGGCTTTGGCTACACCTTC. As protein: CASSLRTGGFGYTF.

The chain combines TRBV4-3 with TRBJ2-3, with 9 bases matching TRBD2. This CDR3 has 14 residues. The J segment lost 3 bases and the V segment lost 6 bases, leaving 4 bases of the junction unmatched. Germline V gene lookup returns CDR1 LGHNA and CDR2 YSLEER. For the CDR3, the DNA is TGCGCCAGCAGTGGCGGGGGGGTTACAGATACGCAGTATTTT. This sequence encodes CASSGGGVTDTQYF.

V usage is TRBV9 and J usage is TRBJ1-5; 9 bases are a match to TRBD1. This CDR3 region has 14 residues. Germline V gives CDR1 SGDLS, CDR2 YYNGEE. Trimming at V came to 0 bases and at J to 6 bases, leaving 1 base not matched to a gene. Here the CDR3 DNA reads TGTGCCAGCAGCGTAGGGGACAGGGCTCAGCCCCAGCATTTT. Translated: CASSVGDRAQPQHF.

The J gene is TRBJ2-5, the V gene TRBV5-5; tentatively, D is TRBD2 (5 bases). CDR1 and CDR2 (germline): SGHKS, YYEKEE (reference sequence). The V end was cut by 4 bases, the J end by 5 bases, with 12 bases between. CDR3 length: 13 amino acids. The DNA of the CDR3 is TGTGCCAGCAGCGCCGATTCGGGGGAGACCCAGTACTTC. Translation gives CASSADSGETQYF.

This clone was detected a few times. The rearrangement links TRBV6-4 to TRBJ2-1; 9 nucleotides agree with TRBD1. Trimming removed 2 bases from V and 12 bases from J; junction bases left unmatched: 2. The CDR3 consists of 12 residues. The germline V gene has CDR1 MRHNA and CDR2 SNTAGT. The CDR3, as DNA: TGTGCCAGCAGTGACCCGGGACAGGGGCAGTTCTTC. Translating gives CASSDPGQGQFF.

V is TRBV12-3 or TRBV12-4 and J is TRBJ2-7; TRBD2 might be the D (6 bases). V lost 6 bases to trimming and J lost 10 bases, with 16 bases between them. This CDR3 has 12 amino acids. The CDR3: CASRRERRPQYF. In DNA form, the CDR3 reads TGTGCCAGCAGGCGGGAAAGAAGGCCCCAGTACTTC.

The CDR3 DNA follows: TGTGCCAGCAGTCGACAGGGGCGACTTCCTAACTATGGCTACACCTTC. The encoded protein is CASSRQGRLPNYGYTF. This rearrangement joins TRBV6-6 to TRBJ1-2, with 8 bases that match TRBD1. Germline CDR1 is MNHNY and CDR2 is SVGAGI (reference sequence). The CDR3 consists of 16 residues. V lost 5 bases to trimming and J lost 0 bases; unmatched junction nucleotides: 8.

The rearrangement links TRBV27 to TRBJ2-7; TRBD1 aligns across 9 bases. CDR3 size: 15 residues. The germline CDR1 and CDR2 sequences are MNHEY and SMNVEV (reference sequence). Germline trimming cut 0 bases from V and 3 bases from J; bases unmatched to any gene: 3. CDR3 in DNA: TGTGCCAGCAGTTTATCGGGACAGGGTGGCTACGAGCAGTACTTC. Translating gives CASSLSGQGGYEQYF.

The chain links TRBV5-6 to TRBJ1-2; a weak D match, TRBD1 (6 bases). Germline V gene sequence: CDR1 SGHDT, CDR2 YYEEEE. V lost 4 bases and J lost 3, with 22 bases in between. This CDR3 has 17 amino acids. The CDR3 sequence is CASSRVGAGATHYGYTF. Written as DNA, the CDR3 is TGTGCCAGCAGCCGCGTGGGAGCAGGGGCGACACACTATGGCTACACCTTC.

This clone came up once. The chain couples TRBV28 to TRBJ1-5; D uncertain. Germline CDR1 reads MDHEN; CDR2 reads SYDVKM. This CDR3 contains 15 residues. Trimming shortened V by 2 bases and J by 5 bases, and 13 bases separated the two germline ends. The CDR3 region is CASSLVSSGHQPQHF. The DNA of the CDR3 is TGTGCCAGCAGTTTAGTCAGCTCAGGTCATCAGCCCCAGCATTTT.

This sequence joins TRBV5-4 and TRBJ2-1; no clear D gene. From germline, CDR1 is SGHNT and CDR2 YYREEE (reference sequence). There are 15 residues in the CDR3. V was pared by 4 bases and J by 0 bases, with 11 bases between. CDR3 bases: TGTGCCAGCAGCGTCGACTTGAGCTCCTACAATGAGCAGTTCTTC. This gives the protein CASSVDLSSYNEQFF.

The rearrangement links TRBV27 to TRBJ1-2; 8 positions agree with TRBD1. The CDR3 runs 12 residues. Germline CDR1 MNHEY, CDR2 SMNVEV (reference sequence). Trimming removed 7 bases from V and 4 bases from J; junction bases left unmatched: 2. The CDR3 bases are TGTGCCAGCACCGGGACAGGCTATGGCTACACCTTC. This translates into CASTGTGYGYTF.

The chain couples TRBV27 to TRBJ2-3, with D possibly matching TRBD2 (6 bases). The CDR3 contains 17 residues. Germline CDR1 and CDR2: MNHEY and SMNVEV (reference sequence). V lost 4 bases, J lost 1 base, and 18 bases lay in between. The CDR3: CASSSFLTRSGTDTQYF. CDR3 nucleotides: TGTGCCAGCAGTTCATTCCTGACTAGATCTGGCACAGATACGCAGTATTTT.

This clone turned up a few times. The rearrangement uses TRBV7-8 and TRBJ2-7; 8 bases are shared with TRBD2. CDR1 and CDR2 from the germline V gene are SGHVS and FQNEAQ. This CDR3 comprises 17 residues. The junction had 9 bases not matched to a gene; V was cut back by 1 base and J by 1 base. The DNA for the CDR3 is TGTGCCAGCAGCTTAGTTTCCGGGCAGCGGGGGTCCTACGAGCAGTACTTC. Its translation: CASSLVSGQRGSYEQYF.

For the CDR3, the DNA is TGTGCCAGCAGTGACAGACGGAACTATGGCTACACCTTC. This codes for CASSDRRNYGYTF. The rearrangement uses TRBV6-2 or TRBV6-3 and TRBJ1-2; possible D gene TRBD1, 5 bases. The V gene's germline CDR1 is MNHEY and CDR2 SVGEGT. There are 13 residues in the CDR3. V was shortened by 5 bases and J by 2 bases, with 9 bases between the two germline ends.